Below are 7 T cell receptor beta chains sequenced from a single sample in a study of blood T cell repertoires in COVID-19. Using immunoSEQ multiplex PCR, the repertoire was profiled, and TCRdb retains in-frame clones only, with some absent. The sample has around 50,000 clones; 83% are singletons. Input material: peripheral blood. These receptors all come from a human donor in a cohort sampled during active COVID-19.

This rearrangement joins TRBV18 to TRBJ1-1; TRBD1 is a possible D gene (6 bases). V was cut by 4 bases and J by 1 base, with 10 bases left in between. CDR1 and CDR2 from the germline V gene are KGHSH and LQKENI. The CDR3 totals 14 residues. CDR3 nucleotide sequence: TGTGCCAGCTCACTCCGACAGGAGAACACTGAAGCTTTCTTT. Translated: CASSLRQENTEAFF.

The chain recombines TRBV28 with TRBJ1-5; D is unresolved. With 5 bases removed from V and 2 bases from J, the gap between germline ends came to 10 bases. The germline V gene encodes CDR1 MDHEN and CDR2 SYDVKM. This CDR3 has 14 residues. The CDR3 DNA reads TGTGCCAGCAGTCCGACACACGGCAATCAGCCCCAGCATTTT. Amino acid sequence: CASSPTHGNQPQHF.

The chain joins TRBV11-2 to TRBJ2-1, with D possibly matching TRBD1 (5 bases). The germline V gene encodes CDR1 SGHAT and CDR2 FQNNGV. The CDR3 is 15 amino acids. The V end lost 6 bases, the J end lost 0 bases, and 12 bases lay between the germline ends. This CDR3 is CASSSTVLSYNEQFF. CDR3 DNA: TGTGCCAGCAGTTCGACAGTCCTCTCCTACAATGAGCAGTTCTTC.

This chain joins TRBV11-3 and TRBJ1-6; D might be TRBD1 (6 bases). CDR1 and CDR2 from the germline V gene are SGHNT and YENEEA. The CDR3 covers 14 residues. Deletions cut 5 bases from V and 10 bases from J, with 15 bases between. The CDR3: CASSLFAGDSPLHF. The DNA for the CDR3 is TGTGCCAGCAGCCTGTTCGCAGGGGACTCACCCCTCCACTTT.

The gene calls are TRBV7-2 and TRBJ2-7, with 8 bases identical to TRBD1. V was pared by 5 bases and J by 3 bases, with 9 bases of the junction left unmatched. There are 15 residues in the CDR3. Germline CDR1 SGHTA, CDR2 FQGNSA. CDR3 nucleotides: TGTGCCAGCAGCCCTAGTGGGACAGGACTCTACGAGCAGTACTTC. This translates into CASSPSGTGLYEQYF.

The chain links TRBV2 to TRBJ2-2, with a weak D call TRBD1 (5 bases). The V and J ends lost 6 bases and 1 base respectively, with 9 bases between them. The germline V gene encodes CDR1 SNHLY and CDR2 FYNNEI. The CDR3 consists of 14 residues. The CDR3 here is CASRTGQNTGELFF. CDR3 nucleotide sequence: TGTGCCAGCAGAACTGGACAGAACACCGGGGAGCTGTTTTTT.

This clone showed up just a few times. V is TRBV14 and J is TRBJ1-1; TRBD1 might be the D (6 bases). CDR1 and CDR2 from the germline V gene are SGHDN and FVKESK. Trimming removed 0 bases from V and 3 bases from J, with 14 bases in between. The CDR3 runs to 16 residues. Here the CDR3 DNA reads TGTGCCAGCAGCCAAGATTGGTGGGCAGGGGACACTGAAGCTTTCTTT. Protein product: CASSQDWWAGDTEAFF.